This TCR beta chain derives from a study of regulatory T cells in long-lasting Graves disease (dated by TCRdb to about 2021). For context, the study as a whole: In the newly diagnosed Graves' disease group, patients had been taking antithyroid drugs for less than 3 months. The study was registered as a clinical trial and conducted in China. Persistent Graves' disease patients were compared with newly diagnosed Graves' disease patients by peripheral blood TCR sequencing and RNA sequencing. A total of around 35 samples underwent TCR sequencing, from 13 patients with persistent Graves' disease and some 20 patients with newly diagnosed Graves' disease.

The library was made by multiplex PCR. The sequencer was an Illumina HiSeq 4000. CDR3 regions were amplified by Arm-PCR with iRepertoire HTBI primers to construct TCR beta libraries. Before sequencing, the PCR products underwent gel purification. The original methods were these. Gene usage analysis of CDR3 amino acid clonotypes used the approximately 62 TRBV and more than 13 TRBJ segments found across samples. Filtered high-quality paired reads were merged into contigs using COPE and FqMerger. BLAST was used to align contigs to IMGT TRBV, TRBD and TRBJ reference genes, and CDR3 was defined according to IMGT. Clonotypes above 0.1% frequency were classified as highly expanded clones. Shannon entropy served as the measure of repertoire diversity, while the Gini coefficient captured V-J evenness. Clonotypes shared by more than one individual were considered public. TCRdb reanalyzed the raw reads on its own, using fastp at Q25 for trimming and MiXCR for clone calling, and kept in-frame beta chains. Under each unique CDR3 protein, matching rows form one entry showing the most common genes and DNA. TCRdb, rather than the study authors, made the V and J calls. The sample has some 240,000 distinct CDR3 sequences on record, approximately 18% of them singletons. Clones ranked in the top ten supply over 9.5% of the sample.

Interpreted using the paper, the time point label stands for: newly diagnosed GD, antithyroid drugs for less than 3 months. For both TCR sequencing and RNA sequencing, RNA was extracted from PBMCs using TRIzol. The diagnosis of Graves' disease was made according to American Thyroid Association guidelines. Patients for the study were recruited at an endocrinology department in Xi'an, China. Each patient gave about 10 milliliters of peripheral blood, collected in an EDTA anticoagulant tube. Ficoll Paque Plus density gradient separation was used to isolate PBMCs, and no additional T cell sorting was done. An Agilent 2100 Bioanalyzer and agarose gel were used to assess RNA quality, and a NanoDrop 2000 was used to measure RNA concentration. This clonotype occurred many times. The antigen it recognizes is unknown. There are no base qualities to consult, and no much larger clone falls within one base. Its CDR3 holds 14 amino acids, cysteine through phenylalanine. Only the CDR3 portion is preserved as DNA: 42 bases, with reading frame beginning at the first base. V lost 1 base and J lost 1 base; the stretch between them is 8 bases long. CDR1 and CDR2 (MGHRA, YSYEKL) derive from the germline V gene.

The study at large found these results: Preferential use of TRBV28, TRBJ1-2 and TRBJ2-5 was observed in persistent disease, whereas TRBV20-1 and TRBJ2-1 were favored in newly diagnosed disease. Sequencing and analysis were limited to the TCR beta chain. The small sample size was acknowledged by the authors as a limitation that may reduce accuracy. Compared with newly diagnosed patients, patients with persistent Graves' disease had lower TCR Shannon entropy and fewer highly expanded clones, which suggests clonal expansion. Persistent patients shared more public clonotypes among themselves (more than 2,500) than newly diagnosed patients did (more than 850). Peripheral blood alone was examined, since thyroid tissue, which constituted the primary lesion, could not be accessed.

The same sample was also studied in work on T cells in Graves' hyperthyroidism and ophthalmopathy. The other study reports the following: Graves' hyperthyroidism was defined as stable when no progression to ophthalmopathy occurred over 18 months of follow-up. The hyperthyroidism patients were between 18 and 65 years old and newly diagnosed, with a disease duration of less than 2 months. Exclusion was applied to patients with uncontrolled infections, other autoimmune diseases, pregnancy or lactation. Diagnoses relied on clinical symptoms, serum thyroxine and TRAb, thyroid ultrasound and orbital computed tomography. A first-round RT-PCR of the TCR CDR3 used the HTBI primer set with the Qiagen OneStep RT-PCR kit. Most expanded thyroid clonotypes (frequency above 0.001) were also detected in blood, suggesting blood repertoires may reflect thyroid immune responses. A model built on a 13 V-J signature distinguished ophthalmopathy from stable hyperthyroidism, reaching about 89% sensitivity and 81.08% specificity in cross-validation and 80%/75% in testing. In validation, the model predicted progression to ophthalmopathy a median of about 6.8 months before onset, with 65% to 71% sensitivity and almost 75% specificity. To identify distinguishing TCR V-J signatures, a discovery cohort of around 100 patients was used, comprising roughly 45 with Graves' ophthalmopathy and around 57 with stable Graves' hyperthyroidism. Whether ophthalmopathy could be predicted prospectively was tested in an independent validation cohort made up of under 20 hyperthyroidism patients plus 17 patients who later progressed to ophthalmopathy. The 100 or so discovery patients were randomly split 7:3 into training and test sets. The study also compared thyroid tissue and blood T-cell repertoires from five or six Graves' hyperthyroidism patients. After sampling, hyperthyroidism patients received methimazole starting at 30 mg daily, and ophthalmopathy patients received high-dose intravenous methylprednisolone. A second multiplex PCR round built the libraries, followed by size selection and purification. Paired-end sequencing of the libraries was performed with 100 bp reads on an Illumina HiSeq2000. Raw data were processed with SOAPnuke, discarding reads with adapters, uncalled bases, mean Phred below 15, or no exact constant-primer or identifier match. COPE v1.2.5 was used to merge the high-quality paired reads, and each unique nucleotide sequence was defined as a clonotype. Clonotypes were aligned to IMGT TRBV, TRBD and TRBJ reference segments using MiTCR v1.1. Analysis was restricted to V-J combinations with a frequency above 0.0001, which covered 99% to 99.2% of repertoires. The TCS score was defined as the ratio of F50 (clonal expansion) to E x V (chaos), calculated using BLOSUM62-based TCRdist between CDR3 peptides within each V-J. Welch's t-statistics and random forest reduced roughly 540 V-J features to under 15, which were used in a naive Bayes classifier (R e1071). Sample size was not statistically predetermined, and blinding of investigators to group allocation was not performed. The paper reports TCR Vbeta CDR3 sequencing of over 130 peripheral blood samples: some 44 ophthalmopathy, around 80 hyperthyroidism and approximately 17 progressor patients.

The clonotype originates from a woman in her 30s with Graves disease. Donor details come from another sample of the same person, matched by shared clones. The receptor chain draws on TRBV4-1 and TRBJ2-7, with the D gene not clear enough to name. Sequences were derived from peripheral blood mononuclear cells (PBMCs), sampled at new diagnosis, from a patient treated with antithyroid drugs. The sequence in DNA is TGCGCCAGCAGCCAAGCCGAGTCGTCCTACGAGCAGTACTTC. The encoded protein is CASSQAESSYEQYF.